This TCR beta chain was profiled in a study of T-cell memory formation after mild COVID-19. Overall study results and limits: CD4+ bias marked clones expanding day 15 to 37, unlike balanced contracting clones. Detection of some responders pre-infection suggested pre-existing cross-reactive memory T cells participated. Clones which contracted sat mainly in CM and EM if CD4+, and in EMRA if CD8+.

The CDR3 is 14 amino acids. Germline lookup yields CDR1 LGHNA and CDR2 YSLEER. Trimming took 3 bases from V and 4 from J; bases not matched to a gene: 3. In regard to this clonotype: Its antigen remains unknown.

After 5'RACE with constant-segment primers, TCR alpha and TCR beta cDNA libraries carrying sample barcodes and UMIs were obtained. TCRdb re-derived calls from the 5' RACE reads in MiXCR, one entry per CDR3 protein. The sample lists about 430,000 distinct CDR3 sequences, roughly a quarter seen once, with roughly 9.7% in the top ten. The sequence derives from an adult woman who had mild COVID-19 (a few samples of this study predate the infection). Cell type and time point are not known. The genes are TRBV4-3 and TRBJ2-7; 10 bases are shared with TRBD1. Sequenced material: PBMCs or a T cell subset sorted from them (not recorded which). Here the CDR3 DNA reads TGCGCCAGCAGCCAGGACAGGGGGATGTACGAGCAGTACTTC. It translates to CASSQDRGMYEQYF.